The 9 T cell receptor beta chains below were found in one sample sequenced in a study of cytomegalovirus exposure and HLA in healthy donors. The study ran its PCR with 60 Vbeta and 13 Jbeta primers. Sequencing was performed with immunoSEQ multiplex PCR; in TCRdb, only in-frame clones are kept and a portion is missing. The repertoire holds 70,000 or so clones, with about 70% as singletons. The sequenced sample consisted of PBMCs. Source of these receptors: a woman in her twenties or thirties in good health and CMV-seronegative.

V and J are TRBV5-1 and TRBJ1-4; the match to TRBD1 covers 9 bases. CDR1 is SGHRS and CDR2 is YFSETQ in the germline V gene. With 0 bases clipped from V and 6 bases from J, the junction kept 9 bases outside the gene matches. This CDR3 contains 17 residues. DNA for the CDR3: TGCGCCAGCAGCTTGGAATCCGGGACAGGGATTGATGAAAAACTGTTTTTT. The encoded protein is CASSLESGTGIDEKLFF.

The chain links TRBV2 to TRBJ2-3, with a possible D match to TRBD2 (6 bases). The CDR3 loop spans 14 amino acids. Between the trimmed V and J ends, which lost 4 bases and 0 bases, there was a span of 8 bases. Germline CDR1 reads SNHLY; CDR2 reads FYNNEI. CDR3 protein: CASSGRGSTDTQYF. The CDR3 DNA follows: TGTGCCAGCAGTGGACGGGGGAGCACAGATACGCAGTATTTT.

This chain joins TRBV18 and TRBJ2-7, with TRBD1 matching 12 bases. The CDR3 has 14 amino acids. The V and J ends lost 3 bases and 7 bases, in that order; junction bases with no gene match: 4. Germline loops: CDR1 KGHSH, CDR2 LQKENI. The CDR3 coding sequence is TGTGCCAGCTCACCCGGGACAGGGGGCTGGGAGCAGTACTTC. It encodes CASSPGTGGWEQYF.

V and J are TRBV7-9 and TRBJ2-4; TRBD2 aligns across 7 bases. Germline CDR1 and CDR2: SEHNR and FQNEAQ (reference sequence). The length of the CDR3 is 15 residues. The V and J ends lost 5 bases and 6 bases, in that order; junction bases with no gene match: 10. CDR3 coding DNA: TGTGCCAGCAGCCAGGGCGGGGGTGATTTAAACATTCAGTACTTC. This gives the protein CASSQGGGDLNIQYF.

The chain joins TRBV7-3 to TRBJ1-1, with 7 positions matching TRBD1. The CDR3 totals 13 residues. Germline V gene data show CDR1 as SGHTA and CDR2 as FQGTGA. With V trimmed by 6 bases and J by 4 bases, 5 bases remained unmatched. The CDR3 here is CASRRQGLTEAFF. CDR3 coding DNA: TGTGCCAGCAGACGACAGGGACTCACTGAAGCTTTCTTT.

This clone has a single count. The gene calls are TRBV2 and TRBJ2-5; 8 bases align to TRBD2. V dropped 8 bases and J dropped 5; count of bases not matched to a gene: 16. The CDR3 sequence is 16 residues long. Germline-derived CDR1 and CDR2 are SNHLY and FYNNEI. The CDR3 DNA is TGTGCCAGCTTTCCCGGGGGGGCTCGGGGATATGAGACCCAGTACTTC. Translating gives CASFPGGARGYETQYF.

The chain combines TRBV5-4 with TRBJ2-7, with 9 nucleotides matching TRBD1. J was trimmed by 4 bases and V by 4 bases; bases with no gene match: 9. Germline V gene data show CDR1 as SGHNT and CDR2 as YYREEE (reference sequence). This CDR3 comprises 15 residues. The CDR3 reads CASSRGTGGTYEQYF. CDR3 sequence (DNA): TGTGCCAGCAGCCGGGGAACAGGGGGCACGTACGAGCAGTACTTC.

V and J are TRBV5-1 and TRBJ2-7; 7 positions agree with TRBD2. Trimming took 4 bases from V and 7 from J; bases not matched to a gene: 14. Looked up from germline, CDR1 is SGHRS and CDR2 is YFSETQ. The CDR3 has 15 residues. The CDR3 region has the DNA TGCGCCAGCAGCCCGCCAGCGGGGTCTGGCCGAGAGCAGTACTTC. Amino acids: CASSPPAGSGREQYF. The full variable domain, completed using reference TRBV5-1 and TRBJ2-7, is KAGVTQTPRYLIKTRGQQVTLSCSPISGHRSVSWYQQTPGQGLQFLFEYFSETQRNKGNFPGRFSGRQFSNSRSEMNVSTLELGDSALYLCASSPPAGSGREQYFGPGTRLTVT.

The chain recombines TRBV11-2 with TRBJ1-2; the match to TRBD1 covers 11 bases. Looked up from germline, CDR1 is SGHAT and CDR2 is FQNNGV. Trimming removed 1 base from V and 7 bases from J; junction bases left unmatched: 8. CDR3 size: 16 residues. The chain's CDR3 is CASSLASGTGGFGYTF. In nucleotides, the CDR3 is TGTGCCAGCAGCTTAGCCTCCGGGACAGGGGGGTTTGGCTACACCTTC.